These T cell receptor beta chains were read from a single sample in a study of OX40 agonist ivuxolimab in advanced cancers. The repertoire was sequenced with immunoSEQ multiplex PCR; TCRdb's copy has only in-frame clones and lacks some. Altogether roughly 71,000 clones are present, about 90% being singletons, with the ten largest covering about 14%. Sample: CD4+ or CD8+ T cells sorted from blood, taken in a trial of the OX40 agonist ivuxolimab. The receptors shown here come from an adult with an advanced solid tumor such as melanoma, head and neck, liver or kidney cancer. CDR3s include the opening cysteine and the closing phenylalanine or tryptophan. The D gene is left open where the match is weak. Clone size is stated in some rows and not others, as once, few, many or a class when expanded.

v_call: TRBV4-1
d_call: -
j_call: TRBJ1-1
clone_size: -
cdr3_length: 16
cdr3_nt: TGCGCCAGCAGCCAAGGGGTGGACAGTCTGAACACTGAAGCTTTCTTT
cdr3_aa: CASSQGVDSLNTEAFF

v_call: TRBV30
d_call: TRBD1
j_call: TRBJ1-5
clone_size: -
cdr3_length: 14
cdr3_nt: TGTGCCTGGAGTGTCGGACAGGGAAATCAGCCCCAGCATTTT
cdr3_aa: CAWSVGQGNQPQHF

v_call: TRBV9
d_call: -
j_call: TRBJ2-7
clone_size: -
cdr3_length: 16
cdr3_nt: TGTGCCAGCAGCGTAGGATGGCAGGGCGGGTACTACGAGCAGTACTTC
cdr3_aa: CASSVGWQGGYYEQYF

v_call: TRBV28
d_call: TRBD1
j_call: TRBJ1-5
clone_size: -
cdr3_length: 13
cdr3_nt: TGTGCGGCGACAGGGCATGACAATCAGCCCCAGCATTTT
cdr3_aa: CAATGHDNQPQHF

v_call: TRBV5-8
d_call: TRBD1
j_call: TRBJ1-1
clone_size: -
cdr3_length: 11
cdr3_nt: TGTGCCAGCAGCTTGGACCAGGGGGTCGGCTGG
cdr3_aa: CASSLDQGVGW

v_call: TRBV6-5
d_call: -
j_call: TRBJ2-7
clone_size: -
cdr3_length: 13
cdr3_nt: TGTGCCAGCAGGTCCGACGTCTCCTACGAGCAGTACTTC
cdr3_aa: CASRSDVSYEQYF

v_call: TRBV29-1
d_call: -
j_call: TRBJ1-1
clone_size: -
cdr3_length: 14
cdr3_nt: TGCAGCGTTGTGGGGGGAACAGAGAACACTGAAGCTTTCTTT
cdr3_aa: CSVVGGTENTEAFF

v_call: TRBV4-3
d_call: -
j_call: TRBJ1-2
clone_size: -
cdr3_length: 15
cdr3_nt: TGCGCCAGCAGCCAAGGAGGAACAGCATTCTATGGCTACACCTTC
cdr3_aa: CASSQGGTAFYGYTF

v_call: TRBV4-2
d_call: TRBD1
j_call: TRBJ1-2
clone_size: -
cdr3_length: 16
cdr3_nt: TGTGCCAGCAGCCAACTGGGACAGGGATTGATCTATGGCTACACCTTC
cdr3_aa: CASSQLGQGLIYGYTF

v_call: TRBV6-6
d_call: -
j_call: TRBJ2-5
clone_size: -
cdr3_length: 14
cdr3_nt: TGTGCCAGCTCCCTGCGAGGGAGCCAAGAGACCCAGTACTTC
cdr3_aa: CASSLRGSQETQYF

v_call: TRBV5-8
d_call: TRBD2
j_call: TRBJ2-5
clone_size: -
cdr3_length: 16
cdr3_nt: TGTGCCAGCAGTTTTGGACTAGCGGCAACGGGGGAGACCCAGTACTTC
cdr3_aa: CASSFGLAATGETQYF

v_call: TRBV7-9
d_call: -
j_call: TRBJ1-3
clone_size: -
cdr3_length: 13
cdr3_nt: TGTGCCAGCAGCCCCCGGTCTGGAAACACCATATATTTT
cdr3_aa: CASSPRSGNTIYF

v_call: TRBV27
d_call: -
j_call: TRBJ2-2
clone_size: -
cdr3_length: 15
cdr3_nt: TGTGCCAGCAGCTTCGGACAGACGAACACCGGGGAGCTGTTTTTT
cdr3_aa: CASSFGQTNTGELFF

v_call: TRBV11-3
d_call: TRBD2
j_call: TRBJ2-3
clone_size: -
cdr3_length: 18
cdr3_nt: TGTGCCAGCAGCACTAGCCTGGAGACTAGCGATCTCACAGATACGCAGTATTTT
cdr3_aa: CASSTSLETSDLTDTQYF

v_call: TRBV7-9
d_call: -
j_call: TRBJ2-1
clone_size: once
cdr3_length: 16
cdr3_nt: TGTGCCAGCAGCTCGAAATCCGGCCCAGGTAGGGACGAGCAGTTCTTC
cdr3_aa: CASSSKSGPGRDEQFF